These 21 T cell receptor beta chains were sequenced from one sample in a study of T cells in Graves' hyperthyroidism and ophthalmopathy (dated 2019 in TCRdb). Library method: multiplex PCR. Instrument used: Illumina HiSeq 2000. The TCR beta CDR3 regions were amplified from RNA transcripts. The first round of RT-PCR for the TCR CDR3 was performed with the HTBI primer set and the Qiagen OneStep RT-PCR kit. The public reads were reprocessed in TCRdb via fastp at Q25 and MiXCR, keeping in-frame beta chains. Rows matching on CDR3 protein sequence are summarized as one entry with the most common DNA and genes. A total of about 520,000 distinct CDR3 sequences appear in this sample, roughly 24% of them only once. Roughly 10% of the sample belongs to the ten largest clones. The sample was blood. The receptors stem from a woman between 25 and 40 years old with Graves' ophthalmopathy.

In its sample, this clonotype was seen many times. The genes are TRBV6-5 and TRBJ1-2, with 10 bases identical to TRBD1. The trim removed 7 bases at V and 4 bases at J, leaving 9 bases unmatched. The length of the CDR3 is 15 residues. Germline-derived CDR1 and CDR2 are MNHEY and SVGAGI. The CDR3 reads CASNRPGQGIYGYTF. In nucleotides, the CDR3 is TGTGCCAGCAATAGACCGGGACAGGGGATCTATGGCTACACCTTC.

In its sample, this clonotype was seen many times. The chain recombines TRBV20-1 with TRBJ1-1; no firm D call. The V gene's germline CDR1 is DFQATT and CDR2 SNEGSKA (reference sequence). CDR3 length: 13 amino acids. Trimming removed 0 bases from V and 0 bases from J, with 5 bases in between. Written as DNA, the CDR3 is TGCAGTGCTAGAGACTTGGTGAACACTGAAGCTTTCTTT. Protein product: CSARDLVNTEAFF.

This clonotype was counted a few times. The genes are TRBV19 and TRBJ1-1; possible D gene TRBD1, 6 bases. Germline-derived CDR1 and CDR2 are LNHDA and SQIVND (reference sequence). The V gene lost 5 bases and the J gene lost 0 bases, with 13 bases spanning the gap. The CDR3 sequence is 15 residues long. The CDR3 protein is CASSPWGPMNTEAFF. The CDR3 nucleotides read TGTGCCAGTAGTCCGTGGGGGCCCATGAACACTGAAGCTTTCTTT.

This rearrangement joins TRBV7-8 to TRBJ2-7; D remains ambiguous. Trimming pared 2 bases from V and 6 bases from J, leaving 5 bases between. This CDR3 region has 11 residues. Looked up from germline, CDR1 is SGHVS and CDR2 is FQNEAQ. The CDR3: CASSLQIEQYF. In DNA, the CDR3 is TGTGCCAGCAGCTTACAAATCGAGCAGTACTTC.

This clonotype was observed many times. The J gene is TRBJ2-7, the V gene TRBV5-1; D might be TRBD1 (6 bases). Germline V CDR1 and CDR2: SGHRS, YFSETQ. V was trimmed by 5 bases and J by 0 bases, leaving 9 bases between them. The CDR3 is made up of 13 amino acids. CDR3 nucleotides: TGCGCCAGCAGTTGGGACAACTCCTACGAGCAGTACTTC. As protein: CASSWDNSYEQYF.

This clonotype showed up just a few times. The chain joins TRBV11-1 to TRBJ1-1, with 7 bases that match TRBD1. V lost 4 bases, J lost 4 bases, and 15 bases stayed unmatched. Germline CDR1 SGHAT, CDR2 FQDESV (reference sequence). This CDR3 has 17 amino acids. This chain's CDR3 is CASSSRGLGSASTEAFF. The CDR3, as DNA: TGTGCCAGCAGCTCTAGGGGGCTAGGCTCAGCCTCCACTGAAGCTTTCTTT.

Notes on this clonotype: One end of the junction is discordant with germline, which a read error may explain. V gene TRBV19 combines with J gene TRBJ1-1, with D unclear. Germline V gives CDR1 LNHDA, CDR2 SQIVND (reference sequence). The CDR3 runs 15 residues. The DNA of the CDR3 is TGTGCCAGTAGTTCACTCGGGGTAGGGAACACTGAAGCTCTCTTT. It codes for CASSSLGVGNTEALF.

The table lists this clonotype with a few counts. This may arise from a read error, as a much more abundant clone is one base away. V and J are TRBV13 and TRBJ1-1; D is perhaps TRBD1 (5 bases). This CDR3 region has 17 residues. Germline CDR1 is PRHDT and CDR2 is FYEKMQ (reference sequence). The CDR3 loop reads CVSRSNEGTDGVWRAFF. The CDR3 region has the DNA TGTGTCAGCAGATCGAATGAGGGGACTGACGGCGTTTGGAGGGCTTTCTTT.

This sequence joins TRBV25-1 and TRBJ1-1, with D perhaps TRBD1 (5 bases). CDR3 length equals 14 residues. Deletions cut 5 bases from V and 5 bases from J, with 15 bases between. Germline CDR1 MGHDK, CDR2 SYGVNS. This chain's CDR3 is CASSFYRGRTEAFF. CDR3 DNA sequence: TGTGCCAGCAGTTTCTACCGGGGGAGGACTGAAGCTTTCTTT.

This clonotype was seen at least ten times. The chain links TRBV2 to TRBJ1-1; D uncertain. Trimming removed 3 bases at V and 6 bases at J, with 8 bases between. There are 12 residues in the CDR3. Per germline, CDR1 SNHLY and CDR2 FYNNEI. For the CDR3, the DNA is TGTGCCAGCAGTGATTTGCGGGCTGAAGCTTTCTTT. Translated: CASSDLRAEAFF.

There are many counts of this clonotype. The chain combines TRBV29-1 with TRBJ1-5; D is unresolved. CDR1 and CDR2 (germline): SQVTM, ANQGSEA. Trimming took off 6 bases at V and 0 bases at J, with 9 bases between the two ends. The CDR3 totals 13 residues. The CDR3 here is CSVQDGSNQPQHF. In DNA form, the CDR3 reads TGCAGCGTCCAGGACGGTAGCAATCAGCCCCAGCATTTT.

CDR3 DNA: TGTGCCAGCAGTTTACGGGGGACGGCGACCGGGGAGCTGTTTTTT. It yields the protein CASSLRGTATGELFF. The rearrangement joins TRBV12-3 or TRBV12-4 to TRBJ2-2; possibly TRBD2 for D (6 bases). The CDR3 totals 15 residues. V shed 2 bases and J shed 5 bases, with 12 bases lying between them.

The chain uses TRBV11-3 and TRBJ2-5, with 8 bases lining up with TRBD2. J gave up 1 base and V 6 bases, and 4 bases lay outside the gene matches. CDR1 and CDR2 from the germline V gene are SGHNT and YENEEA. The length of the CDR3 is 14 residues. The CDR3, as DNA: TGTGCCAGCAGTAATCGGGGGGGCCAAGAGACCCAGTACTTC. Its protein product is CASSNRGGQETQYF.

This clonotype was observed many times. This chain links TRBV19 with TRBJ1-3; D uncertain. Germline V gene sequence: CDR1 LNHDA, CDR2 SQIVND (reference sequence). The CDR3 covers 13 residues. In DNA, the CDR3 is TGTGCTTCCCGGGCAGGACTTGGAAACACCATATATTTT. This translates into CASRAGLGNTIYF. Using reference TRBV19 and TRBJ1-3 for the parts outside the CDR3, the full variable domain is DGGITQSPKYLFRKEGQNVTLSCEQNLNHDAMYWYRQDPGQGLRLIYYSQIVNDFQKGDIAEGYSVSREKKESFPLTVTSAQKNPTAFYLCASRAGLGNTIYFGEGSWLTVV.

This clonotype was seen at least ten times. The genes are TRBV20-1 and TRBJ2-2; D remains ambiguous. V gave up 0 bases and J gave up 1 base, with 15 bases separating them. The CDR3 runs 17 residues. Germline V lookup: CDR1 DFQATT, CDR2 SNEGSKA (reference sequence). As DNA, the CDR3 is TGCAGTGCTAGAGATCGTTTTAGACGTATGAACACCGGGGAGCTGTTTTTT. The encoded protein is CSARDRFRRMNTGELFF.

There are a few counts of this clonotype. The J gene is TRBJ2-4, the V gene TRBV6-1; 7 bases match TRBD2. The CDR3 extends over 18 amino acids. Germline CDR1 is MNHNS and CDR2 is SASEGT. Germline trimming cut 2 bases from V and 0 bases from J; bases unmatched to any gene: 10. This chain's CDR3 is CASSETSVFSLAKNIQYF. DNA of the CDR3: TGTGCCAGCAGTGAAACTAGCGTATTCTCTCTAGCCAAAAACATTCAGTACTTC.

Regarding this clonotype: At one end, the junction sequence differs from germline, possibly due to a read error. This sequence joins TRBV11-2 and TRBJ2-5; 8 bases map to TRBD1. Germline CDR1 reads SGHAT; CDR2 reads FQNNGV. The CDR3 consists of 15 residues. CDR3 protein: CASSYPQGAGETKYF. CDR3 coding DNA: TGTGCCAGCAGCTATCCCCAGGGGGCCGGAGAGACCAAGTACTTC.

This clonotype was detected many times. The J gene is TRBJ1-5, the V gene TRBV27; 8 bases line up with TRBD1. This CDR3 region has 15 residues. CDR1 and CDR2 (germline): MNHEY, SMNVEV (reference sequence). With V trimmed by 5 bases and J by 4 bases, 7 bases remained unmatched. CDR3 sequence: CASSPYRQGNQPQHF. CDR3 coding DNA: TGTGCCAGCAGTCCCTACCGACAGGGGAATCAGCCCCAGCATTTT.

This clonotype has only a few counts. Since the CDR3 does not end with the conserved phenylalanine or tryptophan, this likely comes from a read error. V gene TRBV20-1 combines with J gene TRBJ2-7; no definite D call. The CDR3 runs 15 residues. The germline CDR1 and CDR2 sequences are DFQATT and SNEGSKA (reference sequence). V gave up 4 bases and J gave up 3 bases, with 19 bases separating them. CDR3 sequence reads: CSATPPGLDLYEQYL. CDR3 nucleotides: TGCAGTGCTACCCCCCCGGGTTTGGACCTCTACGAGCAGTACCTC.

This clonotype was seen ten or more times. V gene TRBV12-3 or TRBV12-4 combines with J gene TRBJ2-2; 7 bases agree with TRBD2. The CDR3 sequence is 14 residues long. The trim removed 7 bases at V and 1 base at J, leaving 3 bases unmatched. This chain's CDR3 is CASNREVNTGELFF. The DNA for the CDR3 is TGTGCCAGCAACCGGGAGGTGAACACCGGGGAGCTGTTTTTT.

This clonotype was detected many times. The V gene is TRBV2, the J gene TRBJ2-7; 8 bases are a match to TRBD2. V shed 3 bases, J shed 3 bases, and the junction held 4 bases outside the gene matches. This CDR3 comprises 14 residues. Germline lookup yields CDR1 SNHLY and CDR2 FYNNEI. The CDR3 nucleotides read TGTGCCAGCAGTGACCTTAGCGGGGACTACGAGCAGTACTTC. Its translation: CASSDLSGDYEQYF.